The next 19 T cell receptor beta chains were all read from a single sample in a study of OX40 agonist ivuxolimab in advanced cancers. TCRdb's table, derived via immunoSEQ multiplex PCR, lists solely in-frame clones and lacks some. The table shows under 90,000 clones, with more than 85% occurring only once. The specimen was CD4+ or CD8+ T cells sorted from blood, collected in a trial of the OX40 agonist ivuxolimab. The receptors were gathered from an adult with an advanced solid tumor such as melanoma, head and neck, liver or kidney cancer.

V and J are TRBV6-1 and TRBJ2-6, with D perhaps TRBD2 (7 bases). The V end was cut by 2 bases, the J end by 2 bases, with 16 bases between. The CDR3 extends over 18 amino acids. Germline V CDR1 and CDR2: MNHNS, SASEGT. Written as DNA, the CDR3 is TGTGCCAGCAGTGAAAGGGGGGGTAGGACTCCTGGGGCCAACGTCCTGACTTTC. It encodes CASSERGGRTPGANVLTF.

The rearrangement links TRBV5-5 to TRBJ1-2; a weak D match, TRBD1 (5 bases). V gave up 0 bases and J gave up 8 bases, with 14 bases separating them. The CDR3 covers 14 residues. CDR1 and CDR2 from the germline V gene are SGHKS and YYEKEE (reference sequence). The CDR3 sequence is CASSLDSGDRGYTF. The CDR3 region has the DNA TGTGCCAGCAGCTTGGATTCGGGGGATAGGGGCTACACCTTC.

The rearrangement uses TRBV29-1 and TRBJ2-7; D gene unclear. The CDR3 extends over 14 amino acids. CDR1 and CDR2 (germline): SQVTM, ANQGSEA. Trimming left V 1 base short and J 1 base short, with 11 bases between. The CDR3, as DNA: TGCAGCGTTGAAGGGGGAAAGTGGTCCTACGAGCAGTACTTC. Amino acids: CSVEGGKWSYEQYF.

V is TRBV7-9 and J is TRBJ2-7; 7 positions match TRBD1. J was trimmed by 4 bases and V by 4 bases; bases with no gene match: 10. Germline V gene lookup returns CDR1 SEHNR and CDR2 FQNEAQ (reference sequence). This CDR3 is 15 amino acids long. The CDR3 sequence: CASSSLRDSPYEQYF. The CDR3, as DNA: TGTGCCAGCAGCTCCCTCCGGGACAGCCCTTACGAGCAGTACTTC.

This clone was picked up one time. The chain recombines TRBV27 with TRBJ1-5; D gene uncertain. The length of the CDR3 is 20 residues. Germline lookup yields CDR1 MNHEY and CDR2 SMNVEV (reference sequence). Trimming took 6 bases from V and 2 from J, leaving 29 bases between them. The CDR3 protein is CASSQLLHEVSRRGNQPQHF. Here the CDR3 DNA reads TGTGCCAGCAGCCAACTTTTACATGAGGTCTCCAGGAGAGGCAATCAGCCCCAGCATTTT.

This clone was recorded only once. The J gene is TRBJ2-1, the V gene TRBV19, with D hard to call. This CDR3 region has 13 residues. Deletions cut 6 bases from V and 5 bases from J, with 11 bases between. Germline CDR1 and CDR2: LNHDA and SQIVND (reference sequence). CDR3 bases: TGTGCCAGTAGGGATCCCGACGACAATGAGCAGTTCTTC. It codes for CASRDPDDNEQFF.

V and J are TRBV12-5 and TRBJ2-2; 11 bases are shared with TRBD2. V shed 3 bases, J shed 4 bases, and the junction held 13 bases outside the gene matches. CDR1 and CDR2 from the germline V gene are LGHNT and FRNRAP. CDR3 length: 19 residues. The CDR3 DNA follows: TGTGCTAGTGGTTTCTTCGTATTAGCGGGAGGGCCAGGCACCGGGGAGCTGTTTTTT. It codes for CASGFFVLAGGPGTGELFF.

This chain links TRBV6-5 with TRBJ2-7; weak D call: TRBD1 (5 bases). The ends were cut back, 2 bases at V and 2 bases at J, with 7 bases in the middle. Germline CDR1 reads MNHEY; CDR2 reads SVGAGI. The CDR3 consists of 13 residues. The CDR3 sequence: CASSYARAYEQYF. CDR3 DNA sequence: TGTGCCAGCAGTTACGCCAGGGCCTACGAGCAGTACTTC.

This clone was recorded only once. The chain joins TRBV29-1 to TRBJ2-7, with 8 bases that match TRBD2. The CDR3 is 12 amino acids. V trimming: 7 bases; J trimming: 6 bases; junction bases outside the gene matches: 8. CDR1 and CDR2 (germline): SQVTM, ANQGSEA. DNA of the CDR3: TGCAGCGCAGTGGGACTAGAATCCGAGCAGTACTTC. This translates into CSAVGLESEQYF.

The chain joins TRBV5-4 to TRBJ2-5, with D possibly TRBD1 on 5 matching bases. The CDR3 runs 14 residues. Per the germline V gene, CDR1 is SGHNT and CDR2 is YYREEE (reference sequence). Trimming removed 0 bases from V and 1 base from J, with 7 bases in between. CDR3: CASSLAQGQETQYF. For the CDR3, the DNA is TGTGCCAGCAGCTTGGCCCAGGGCCAAGAGACCCAGTACTTC.

The rearrangement joins TRBV13 to TRBJ1-1; 8 bases agree with TRBD1. V was pared by 6 bases and J by 1 base, with 4 bases of the junction left unmatched. Germline V lookup: CDR1 PRHDT, CDR2 FYEKMQ (reference sequence). The CDR3 covers 14 residues. The CDR3 DNA is TGTGCCAGCAGAGAGGGGACAGGGAACACTGAAGCTTTCTTT. Amino acid sequence: CASREGTGNTEAFF. Combining the CDR3 with reference TRBV13 and TRBJ1-1 gives the whole variable domain AAGVIQSPRHLIKEKRETATLKCYPIPRHDTVYWYQQGPGQDPQFLISFYEKMQSDKGSIPDRFSAQQFSDYHSELNMSSLELGDSALYFCASREGTGNTEAFFGQGTRLTVV.

The V and J genes are TRBV6-1 and TRBJ1-4; the match to TRBD1 covers 8 bases. The CDR3 length is 15 residues. Trimming cost V 7 bases and J 0 bases; bases outside gene matches: 4. The germline V gene has CDR1 MNHNS and CDR2 SASEGT. Here the CDR3 DNA reads TGTGCCAGCAAAAACAGGGGGACAACTAATGAAAAACTGTTTTTT. Protein: CASKNRGTTNEKLFF.

The chain couples TRBV27 to TRBJ2-7; unclear D gene. Germline values: CDR1 MNHEY, CDR2 SMNVEV (reference sequence). V was pared by 5 bases and J by 6 bases, with 14 bases between. This CDR3 contains 13 residues. CDR3 region: CASSPSSRIEQYF. The CDR3 DNA sequence: TGTGCCAGCAGTCCGTCCTCTCGGATCGAGCAGTACTTC.

The chain carries TRBV4-3 and TRBJ1-5; 8 nucleotides line up with TRBD1. There are 17 residues in the CDR3. Looked up from germline, CDR1 is LGHNA and CDR2 is YSLEER. The V segment lost 0 bases and the J segment 2 bases; nucleotides outside the gene matches: 6. The CDR3 DNA sequence: TGCGCCAGCAGCCAAGATGACAGGGGACGAGGCAATCAGCCCCAGCATTTT. Translating gives CASSQDDRGRGNQPQHF.

The chain uses TRBV4-1 and TRBJ2-7; D remains ambiguous. V was clipped by 1 base and J by 0 bases, with 7 bases between them. The CDR3 is made up of 14 amino acids. The germline V gene has CDR1 MGHRA and CDR2 YSYEKL. CDR3 sequence: CASSQGADSYEQYF. The CDR3 DNA reads TGCGCCAGCAGCCAAGGGGCGGACTCCTACGAGCAGTACTTC.

This clone was seen only once. This chain connects TRBV27 to TRBJ1-2, with 7 bases fitting TRBD1. Germline values: CDR1 MNHEY, CDR2 SMNVEV (reference sequence). The CDR3 totals 14 residues. With 6 bases clipped from V and 3 bases from J, the junction kept 7 bases outside the gene matches. The CDR3 DNA follows: TGTGCCAGCAGGCTCCTACAGGGGCACTATGGCTACACCTTC. Amino acid sequence: CASRLLQGHYGYTF.

The chain uses TRBV7-7 and TRBJ2-7; the match to TRBD1 covers 8 bases. The CDR3 totals 14 residues. Germline V CDR1 and CDR2: SSHAT, FNYEAQ (reference sequence). With V trimmed by 5 bases and J by 7 bases, 10 bases remained unmatched. The CDR3 spells CASSPGTGAREQYF. The CDR3 DNA reads as TGTGCCAGCAGCCCCGGGACAGGAGCGCGGGAGCAGTACTTC.

The gene calls are TRBV4-1 and TRBJ2-7; TRBD2 is a possible D gene (5 bases). The germline V gene has CDR1 MGHRA and CDR2 YSYEKL. There are 15 residues in the CDR3. Trimming pared 3 bases from V and 0 bases from J, leaving 12 bases between. The CDR3 DNA sequence: TGCGCCAGCAGCCACGGTTCGGGGAGCTCCTACGAGCAGTACTTC. Translating it yields CASSHGSGSSYEQYF.

The chain recombines TRBV27 with TRBJ2-7; maybe TRBD2 (5 bases). Deletions cut 5 bases from V and 3 bases from J, with 14 bases between. Germline CDR1 is MNHEY and CDR2 is SMNVEV (reference sequence). The CDR3 is 14 amino acids. The CDR3 sequence is CASSHGLFSYEQYF. The CDR3 region has the DNA TGTGCCAGCAGTCACGGACTTTTTAGCTACGAGCAGTACTTC.